The next 28 T cell receptor beta chains were all read from a single sample in a study of OX40 agonist ivuxolimab in advanced cancers. The protocol was immunoSEQ multiplex PCR, while the TCRdb copy is restricted to in-frame clones and leaves out a portion. The sample records 75,000 to 80,000 clones, over 75% being singletons. Sample: CD4+ or CD8+ T cells sorted from blood, taken in a trial of the OX40 agonist ivuxolimab. These receptors were collected from an adult with an advanced solid tumor such as melanoma, head and neck, liver or kidney cancer.

V gene TRBV10-3 combines with J gene TRBJ2-1; 10 bases agree with TRBD2. Losses at the gene ends were 10 bases for V and 10 bases for J; bases not matched to a gene: 13. CDR1 ENHRY and CDR2 SYGVKD come from the germline V gene. The CDR3 is made up of 14 amino acids. The CDR3 loop is CASFSGGTRREQFF. DNA for the CDR3: TGTGCCAGCTTTAGCGGGGGGACCCGAAGGGAGCAGTTCTTC.

The chain recombines TRBV11-2 with TRBJ2-6; possibly TRBD1 for D (6 bases). The germline gives CDR1 SGHAT, CDR2 FQNNGV. The CDR3 is made up of 15 amino acids. V lost 4 bases to trimming and J lost 0 bases, with 7 bases between them. The CDR3 loop reads CASSSRGSGANVLTF. In nucleotides, the CDR3 is TGTGCCAGCAGCTCCAGGGGCTCTGGGGCCAACGTCCTGACTTTC. Complete variable domain (other parts from reference TRBV11-2 and TRBJ2-6): EAGVAQSPRYKIIEKRQSVAFWCNPISGHATLYWYQQILGQGPKLLIQFQNNGVVDDSQLPKDRFSAERLKGVDSTLKIQPAKLEDSAVYLCASSSRGSGANVLTFGAGSRLTVL.

This clone was observed once. The V and J genes are TRBV10-3 and TRBJ1-1; TRBD1 agrees at 12 bases. The CDR3 covers 16 residues. CDR1 and CDR2 from the germline V gene are ENHRY and SYGVKD. With V trimmed by 3 bases and J by 4 bases, 6 bases remained unmatched. The CDR3 nucleotides read TGTGCCATCAGTGATCGGGACAGGGGGCTTGGCACTGAAGCTTTCTTT. Translating gives CAISDRDRGLGTEAFF.

This chain joins TRBV7-3 and TRBJ2-2; TRBD1 matches 11 bases. Trimming at V came to 4 bases and at J to 5 bases, leaving 3 bases not matched to a gene. The CDR3 totals 15 residues. CDR1 and CDR2 (germline): SGHTA, FQGTGA. CDR3 bases: TGTGCCAGCAGCTGGACAGGGGGCGGGACCGGGGAGCTGTTTTTT. This encodes CASSWTGGGTGELFF.

Comment on this clone: This same CDR3 is encoded by further DNA sequences in the sample. The chain links TRBV15 to TRBJ1-5; no definite D call. V lost 1 base and J 6 bases, leaving 7 bases between the germline ends. CDR1 is LNHNV and CDR2 is YYDKDF in the germline V gene (reference sequence). The CDR3 has 13 residues. In DNA form, the CDR3 reads TGTGCCACCAGCAGAGGGGTGGGTCAGCCCCAGCATTTT. Its translation: CATSRGVGQPQHF. Variable domain in full (rest from reference TRBV15 and TRBJ1-5): DAMVIQNPRYQVTQFGKPVTLSCSQTLNHNVMYWYQQKSSQAPKLLFHYYDKDFNNEADTPDNFQSRRPNTSFCFLDIRSPGLGDTAMYLCATSRGVGQPQHFGDGTRLSIL.

The gene calls are TRBV27 and TRBJ2-6; D call uncertain. This CDR3 has 13 amino acids. Looked up from germline, CDR1 is MNHEY and CDR2 is SMNVEV (reference sequence). Trimming stripped 6 bases from V and 0 bases from J, with 3 bases between. The CDR3 coding sequence is TGTGCCAGCAGGGTCTCTGGGGCCAACGTCCTGACTTTC. Amino acids: CASRVSGANVLTF.

The chain links TRBV6-1 to TRBJ2-2, with 12 nucleotides matching TRBD1. The CDR3 is made up of 20 amino acids. Germline values: CDR1 MNHNS, CDR2 SASEGT. Trimming cost V 4 bases and J 3 bases; bases outside gene matches: 15. CDR3 bases: TGTGCCAGCAGTGTCCTGGGACAGGGGGCTTGGATGGGGGACACCGGGGAGCTGTTTTTT. Encoded protein: CASSVLGQGAWMGDTGELFF.

The rearrangement links TRBV5-6 to TRBJ2-5; TRBD1 agrees at 9 bases. This CDR3 region has 16 residues. V was clipped by 7 bases and J by 5 bases; unmatched bases: 15. Germline V lookup: CDR1 SGHDT, CDR2 YYEEEE. CDR3 nucleotide sequence: TGTGCCAGCCGACTGGGAAGGACAGGGGATCACGAGACCCAGTACTTC. Its protein product is CASRLGRTGDHETQYF.

The chain has TRBV4-1 and TRBJ2-7, with D hard to call. Germline V gene sequence: CDR1 MGHRA, CDR2 YSYEKL. The CDR3 has 13 amino acids. V gave up 4 bases and J gave up 3 bases, with 10 bases separating them. The CDR3 bases are TGCGCCAGCAGCCCACATGACCTCTACGAGCAGTACTTC. Protein product: CASSPHDLYEQYF.

This clone has only one observation. As the CDR3 is not closed by the conserved phenylalanine or tryptophan, this likely results from a read error. CDR3 sequence reads: CSVERGAQGYTL. CDR3 coding DNA: TGCAGCGTTGAACGGGGGGCGCAAGGCTACACCCTC. The chain uses TRBV29-1 and TRBJ1-2; perhaps TRBD1 as D (6 bases). Germline CDR1 and CDR2: SQVTM and ANQGSEA. The CDR3 has 12 residues. Trimming stripped 2 bases from V and 8 bases from J, with 12 bases between.

J is TRBJ1-3 and V is TRBV4-3; D is perhaps TRBD1 (5 bases). The germline CDR1 and CDR2 sequences are LGHNA and YSLEER. The V end lost 0 bases, the J end lost 4 bases, and 19 bases lay between the germline ends. The CDR3 runs to 18 residues. The CDR3: CASSQEWGPGLRGNTIYF. CDR3 coding DNA: TGCGCCAGCAGCCAAGAATGGGGACCGGGACTACGAGGAAACACCATATATTTT.

The table lists this clone with many counts. The chain recombines TRBV2 with TRBJ2-7, with 7 bases that match TRBD1. From germline, CDR1 is SNHLY and CDR2 FYNNEI. The CDR3 covers 13 residues. Unmatched junction bases numbered 10, after V lost 9 bases and J lost 5 bases. The CDR3 loop is CARQGNRVDEQYF. The DNA for the CDR3 is TGTGCCAGACAGGGGAATCGGGTGGACGAGCAGTACTTC.

The chain joins TRBV4-1 to TRBJ1-2, with D maybe TRBD1 (5 bases). The germline gives CDR1 MGHRA, CDR2 YSYEKL. V was cut by 6 bases and J by 6 bases, with 14 bases left in between. This CDR3 has 13 residues. In DNA, the CDR3 is TGCGCCAGCAGGGATACAGGAAGCCATGGCTACACCTTC. Translated: CASRDTGSHGYTF.

This clone has more than one count but fewer than ten. The chain couples TRBV28 to TRBJ1-6; D possibly corresponds to TRBD1 (6 bases). In germline, CDR1 is MDHEN, CDR2 SYDVKM. V was pared by 5 bases and J by 8 bases, with 13 bases between. CDR3 length: 14 residues. This CDR3 reads CASSRQDGYSPLHF. CDR3 nucleotides: TGTGCCAGCAGTCGACAGGATGGATATTCACCCCTCCACTTT.

The chain uses TRBV6-5 and TRBJ2-3; tentatively, D is TRBD1 or TRBD2 (5 bases each). CDR3 length: 14 amino acids. Trimming took off 7 bases at V and 2 bases at J, with 13 bases between the two ends. Germline CDR1 and CDR2: MNHEY and SVGAGI. CDR3 DNA: TGTGCCAGCAACCCCCCGGGGCTCACAGATACGCAGTATTTT. It translates to CASNPPGLTDTQYF.

This clone was seen only once. The chain employs TRBV4-3 and TRBJ1-5; maybe TRBD1 (5 bases). Between the trimmed V and J ends, which lost 4 bases and 0 bases, there was a span of 13 bases. The CDR3 runs 16 residues. The germline CDR1 and CDR2 sequences are LGHNA and YSLEER. For the CDR3, the DNA is TGCGCCAGCAGCCCAGATACAGGTAATAGCAATCAGCCCCAGCATTTT. Residues: CASSPDTGNSNQPQHF.

The J gene is TRBJ2-6, the V gene TRBV11-1; D unresolved. The germline gives CDR1 SGHAT, CDR2 FQDESV (reference sequence). The CDR3 consists of 14 residues. The V and J ends lost 5 bases and 0 bases respectively, with 5 bases between them. The CDR3 nucleotides are TGTGCCAGCAGCGATAACTCTGGGGCCAACGTCCTGACTTTC. Translation: CASSDNSGANVLTF.

This chain connects TRBV27 to TRBJ1-1; D is possibly TRBD1 (6 bases). Trimming left V 4 bases short and J 4 bases short, with 10 bases between. The CDR3 is 13 amino acids. Per the germline V gene, CDR1 is MNHEY and CDR2 is SMNVEV (reference sequence). The CDR3 region has the DNA TGTGCCAGCAGTTCGTACAGGGTCACTGAAGCTTTCTTT. Translation gives CASSSYRVTEAFF.

The genes are TRBV7-2 and TRBJ1-2; a weak D match, TRBD1 (5 bases). Germline loops: CDR1 SGHTA, CDR2 FQGNSA. Trimming pared 2 bases from V and 4 bases from J, leaving 8 bases between. CDR3 length equals 13 residues. The CDR3 sequence: CASSLRQLYGYTF. CDR3 sequence (DNA): TGTGCCAGCAGCTTAAGACAGCTCTATGGCTACACCTTC.

This clone was observed a few times. The V call is TRBV18, the J call TRBJ1-2, with 7 bases aligning to TRBD1. V shed 3 bases, J shed 4 bases, and the junction held 2 bases outside the gene matches. The germline gives CDR1 KGHSH, CDR2 LQKENI. The CDR3 totals 13 residues. CDR3 sequence reads: CASSPGTAYGYTF. For the CDR3, the DNA is TGTGCCAGCTCACCGGGGACAGCCTATGGCTACACCTTC.

This rearrangement joins TRBV7-9 to TRBJ2-1; 7 bases align to TRBD1. With 0 bases clipped from V and 2 bases from J, the junction kept 4 bases outside the gene matches. CDR3 length equals 16 residues. Germline assignment: CDR1 SEHNR and CDR2 FQNEAQ (reference sequence). The CDR3 DNA follows: TGTGCCAGCAGCTTAGCCCCGACAGGGACCTACAATGAGCAGTTCTTC. Protein: CASSLAPTGTYNEQFF. The full variable domain, with the rest looked up from reference TRBV7-9 and TRBJ2-1, is DTGVSQNPRHKITKRGQNVTFRCDPISEHNRLYWYRQTLGQGPEFLTYFQNEAQLEKSRLLSDRFSAERPKGSFSTLEIQRTEQGDSAMYLCASSLAPTGTYNEQFFGPGTRLTVL.

The chain recombines TRBV2 with TRBJ1-4; TRBD1 aligns across 7 bases. CDR1 SNHLY and CDR2 FYNNEI come from the germline V gene. CDR3 size: 15 residues. J gave up 0 bases and V 3 bases, and 1 base lay outside the gene matches. This chain's CDR3 is CASSETGTTNEKLFF. In DNA, the CDR3 is TGTGCCAGCAGTGAGACAGGGACAACTAATGAAAAACTGTTTTTT.

The chain links TRBV5-1 to TRBJ1-5; D is perhaps TRBD1 (5 bases). V lost 4 bases, J lost 0 bases, and 8 bases lay in between. Germline CDR1 SGHRS, CDR2 YFSETQ. This CDR3 has 14 amino acids. The CDR3 loop reads CASSIDSSNQPQHF. CDR3 in DNA: TGCGCCAGCAGCATCGACAGTAGCAATCAGCCCCAGCATTTT.

The chain combines TRBV5-5 with TRBJ1-1; 7 bases fit TRBD1. Germline V gene lookup returns CDR1 SGHKS and CDR2 YYEKEE (reference sequence). This CDR3 is built from 15 residues. V shed 0 bases, J shed 5 bases, and the junction held 7 bases outside the gene matches. CDR3 loop: CASSLVKGAVTEAFF. CDR3 bases: TGTGCCAGCAGCTTGGTTAAGGGGGCTGTTACTGAAGCTTTCTTT.

The chain recombines TRBV7-2 with TRBJ2-7, with unresolved D. Trimming stripped 5 bases from V and 1 base from J, with 24 bases between. The CDR3 is 18 residues long. Germline V gene sequence: CDR1 SGHTA, CDR2 FQGNSA. The CDR3 nucleotides read TGTGCCAGCAGCGACTTTCCCCCGGTAGGTTCCCTGTCCTACGAGCAGTACTTC. It specifies CASSDFPPVGSLSYEQYF. Looking up the rest from reference TRBV7-2 and TRBJ2-7 gives the full variable domain: GAGVSQSPSNKVTEKGKDVELRCDPISGHTALYWYRQSLGQGLEFLIYFQGNSAPDKSGLPSDRFSAERTGGSVSTLTIQRTQQEDSAVYLCASSDFPPVGSLSYEQYFGPGTRLTVT.

V usage is TRBV9 and J usage is TRBJ2-3, with D hard to call. The germline V gene has CDR1 SGDLS and CDR2 YYNGEE. Trimming cost V 0 bases and J 2 bases, with 7 bases left between them. The CDR3 has 14 residues. The CDR3 region has the DNA TGTGCCAGCAGCGTAGGGGCAGCCACAGATACGCAGTATTTT. It specifies CASSVGAATDTQYF. The complete variable domain, with remaining parts taken from reference TRBV9 and TRBJ2-3, reads DSGVTQTPKHLITATGQRVTLRCSPRSGDLSVYWYQQSLDQGLQFLIQYYNGEERAKGNILERFSAQQFPDLHSELNLSSLELGDSALYFCASSVGAATDTQYFGPGTRLTVL.

The chain uses TRBV2 and TRBJ1-4; D is perhaps TRBD1 (5 bases). Trimming shortened V by 7 bases and J by 4 bases, and 13 bases separated the two germline ends. The length of the CDR3 is 14 residues. Per germline, CDR1 SNHLY and CDR2 FYNNEI. The CDR3 nucleotides are TGTGCCAGCATTTCGACAGCCCTTAATGAAAAACTGTTTTTT. It codes for CASISTALNEKLFF.

J is TRBJ2-5 and V is TRBV7-2; no definite D call. Near its end, the DNA agrees better with TRBJ2-7, so the J call may be wrong. The CDR3 has 14 residues. The germline CDR1 and CDR2 sequences are SGHTA and FQGNSA. For the CDR3, the DNA is TGTGCCAGCAGCTTAGCGGCAGGTACCTACGAGCAGTACTTC. Translated, it gives CASSLAAGTYEQYF.